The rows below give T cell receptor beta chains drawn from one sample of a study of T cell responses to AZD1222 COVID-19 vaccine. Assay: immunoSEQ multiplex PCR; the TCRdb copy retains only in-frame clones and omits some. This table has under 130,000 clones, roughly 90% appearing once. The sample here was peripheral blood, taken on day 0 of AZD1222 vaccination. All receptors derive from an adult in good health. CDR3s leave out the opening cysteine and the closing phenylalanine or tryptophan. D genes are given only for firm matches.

CDR3: ATSDPHRGQDEQY
D: TRBD1
J: TRBJ2-7
V: TRBV24-1

CDR3: ASSQADYGYT
D: .
J: TRBJ1-2
V: TRBV3-1/TRBV3-2

CDR3: ASSQVWATGANVLT
D: .
J: TRBJ2-6
V: TRBV3-1/TRBV3-2

CDR3: ASSLKGYNSPLH
D: .
J: TRBJ1-6
V: TRBV11-3

CDR3: ASSFGEGAEQY
D: .
J: TRBJ2-7
V: TRBV7-3

CDR3: ASSGGLSGNQPQH
D: .
J: TRBJ1-5
V: TRBV5-1

CDR3: ASTLGDEQF
D: .
J: TRBJ2-1
V: TRBV6-5

CDR3: ASSPRHKWISPPNEKLF
D: .
J: TRBJ1-4
V: TRBV21-1

CDR3: ASSVDGVRDTQY
D: .
J: TRBJ2-3
V: TRBV9

CDR3: ASRQQRDTQY
D: .
J: TRBJ2-3
V: TRBV21-1

CDR3: ASRRLQTNEKLF
D: .
J: TRBJ1-4
V: TRBV27

CDR3: ASSRAPGSSYNEQF
D: .
J: TRBJ2-1
V: TRBV14

CDR3: ASTRTGLGEAF
D: .
J: TRBJ1-1
V: TRBV5-5

CDR3: ASSPRTGLIYGYT
D: TRBD1
J: TRBJ1-2
V: TRBV5-6

CDR3: ASSLSASPGYT
D: .
J: TRBJ1-2
V: TRBV5-6

CDR3: ASSDRSAGDYNEQF
D: TRBD2
J: TRBJ2-1
V: TRBV6-4

CDR3: ASQRGNQPQH
D: .
J: TRBJ1-5
V: TRBV19

CDR3: ASSLAPLGRGGGELF
D: .
J: TRBJ2-2
V: TRBV5-4

CDR3: ASSRTPGQGYYGYT
D: TRBD1
J: TRBJ1-2
V: TRBV3-1/TRBV3-2

CDR3: ASSLAGRGRTNEKLF
D: .
J: TRBJ1-4
V: TRBV7-2